The TCR beta chain under discussion was sequenced for a study of cytomegalovirus exposure and HLA in healthy donors. Findings and caveats of the study: About 87% or about 30% of the time was how often most TCR beta V segments were productive, according to an earlier analysis. Analysis performed later found around 15,000 TCR beta sequences associated with HLA alleles at 0.05 false discovery rate.

With regard to this clone: Its target is not known.

The CDR3 loop spans 12 amino acids. V dropped 11 bases and J dropped 6 bases, with 15 bases sitting between them. Germline V gene lookup returns CDR1 LGHNT and CDR2 FRNRAP. PCR was performed using 60 Vbeta and 13 Jbeta primers. TCRdb's table, derived via immunoSEQ multiplex PCR, lists solely in-frame clones and lacks some. The sample consists of under 200,000 clones, 75% to 85% of them appearing once. The TCR originated in a woman in her late teens or twenties in good health and CMV-seronegative. The V call is TRBV12-5, the J call TRBJ2-3; the D gene is possibly TRBD2 (5 bases). Sequencing input: PBMCs. As DNA, the CDR3 is TGTGCTCTTTGTGGGAGTGAGGATACGCAGTATTTT. Residues: CALCGSEDTQYF.